The 26 T cell receptor beta chains below were found in one sample sequenced in a study of neurological immune-mediated disorders. TCRdb re-analysed the 5' RACE reads in MiXCR, keeping a single row per CDR3 protein. The sample has more than 30,000 distinct CDR3 sequences, less than 9% seen once. The sample consisted of CD4+ T cells from blood. The receptors originated from a man aged 45-65 years in good health.

The chain combines TRBV29-1 with TRBJ2-3; 8 nucleotides match TRBD2. The length of the CDR3 is 13 residues. Germline CDR1 SQVTM, CDR2 ANQGSEA. Unmatched junction bases numbered 8, after V lost 7 bases and J lost 5 bases. The CDR3 DNA follows: TGCAGCGCTAAGCGGGGGCCCGGAGATACGCAGTATTTT. Amino acids: CSAKRGPGDTQYF.

This clonotype was found many times. The germline gene is not matched at one end of the junction; a read error may be the cause. The chain joins TRBV7-9 to TRBJ2-7, with 9 bases that match TRBD2. The CDR3 sequence is 14 residues long. Germline V CDR1 and CDR2: SEHNR, FQNEAQ (reference sequence). CDR3 nucleotide sequence: TGTGCCAGCAGCCTAGCGGGACATTCCTACGAGCAGTACTTC. Protein: CASSLAGHSYEQYF.

In this sample, this clonotype turned up many times. The chain combines TRBV15 with TRBJ2-5; weak D call: TRBD1 (7 bases). The CDR3 extends over 14 amino acids. Germline values: CDR1 LNHNV, CDR2 YYDKDF (reference sequence). Trimming pared 1 base from V and 3 bases from J, leaving 9 bases between. DNA of the CDR3: TGTGCCACCAGCAGAGGCGGGACAGAAGAGACCCAGTACTTC. Its translation: CATSRGGTEETQYF.

This clonotype was counted at least ten times. This chain joins TRBV28 and TRBJ2-1, with TRBD2 identical over 10 bases. From germline, CDR1 is MDHEN and CDR2 SYDVKM. J gave up 4 bases and V 4 bases, and 13 bases lay outside the gene matches. CDR3 length: 18 amino acids. The CDR3 DNA follows: TGTGCCAGCAGTTCCCCACGACTAAGCGGGAGGGCGTACAATGAGCAGTTCTTC. It is translated as CASSSPRLSGRAYNEQFF.

There are many counts of this clonotype. The CDR3 loop is CASSPPGVAGPRSKNIQYF. The CDR3 DNA follows: TGTGCCAGCAGCCCTCCGGGGGTAGCGGGCCCCCGTTCCAAAAACATTCAGTACTTC. This chain connects TRBV7-9 to TRBJ2-4; 7 nucleotides agree with TRBD2. Germline-derived CDR1 and CDR2 are SEHNR and FQNEAQ (reference sequence). J lost 2 bases, V lost 5 bases, and 18 bases had no gene match. This CDR3 has 19 residues.

This clonotype was seen ten or more times. The chain uses TRBV28 and TRBJ2-5, with 8 bases that match TRBD1. Germline loops: CDR1 MDHEN, CDR2 SYDVKM. Losses at the gene ends were 8 bases for V and 10 bases for J; bases not matched to a gene: 9. The length of the CDR3 is 12 residues. The CDR3 sequence: CASVTGGTIQYF. DNA of the CDR3: TGTGCCAGCGTTACAGGGGGAACTATCCAGTACTTC.

At least ten counts were recorded for this clonotype. The genes are TRBV29-1 and TRBJ2-5; D is unresolved. Per germline, CDR1 SQVTM and CDR2 ANQGSEA. With 1 base removed from V and 5 bases from J, the gap between germline ends came to 8 bases. The CDR3 consists of 12 residues. CDR3 region: CSVEAGGETQYF. Written as DNA, the CDR3 is TGCAGCGTTGAAGCGGGTGGGGAGACCCAGTACTTC.

This clonotype has a handful of counts. The junction does not match germline at one end; this may be a read error. This chain links TRBV20-1 with TRBJ2-7; D not resolved. The CDR3 has 12 amino acids. Germline V gives CDR1 DFQATT, CDR2 SNEGSKA (reference sequence). This CDR3 reads CSPRARIYEQYF. CDR3 nucleotide sequence: TGTAGCCCTCGGGCTCGAATCTACGAGCAGTACTTC.

As concerns this clonotype: A junction boundary mismatches the germline segment, possibly from a read error. The chain is built from TRBV20-1 and TRBJ2-1; maybe TRBD2 (5 bases). The germline V gene has CDR1 DFQATT and CDR2 SNEGSKA (reference sequence). This CDR3 is 11 amino acids long. Written as DNA, the CDR3 is TGCGGTGCTAGAAGACTAAATGAGCAGTTCTTC. Protein: CGARRLNEQFF.

This clonotype was found many times. The chain couples TRBV4-1 to TRBJ2-2; D unresolved. CDR1 is MGHRA, CDR2 YSYEKL, per germline. V was cut by 1 base and J by 6 bases, with 3 bases left in between. The CDR3 spans 12 residues. The CDR3 here is CASSQVAGELFF. CDR3 in DNA: TGCGCCAGCAGCCAAGTAGCCGGGGAGCTGTTTTTT.

There are many counts of this clonotype. The chain is built from TRBV7-8 and TRBJ2-3, with D perhaps matching TRBD2 (6 bases). This CDR3 has 17 amino acids. The V gene lost 6 bases and the J gene lost 1 base, with 20 bases spanning the gap. Germline lookup yields CDR1 SGHVS and CDR2 FQNEAQ. The CDR3 region has the DNA TGTGCCAGCAGTCAAACACCCCCAGCGGGTGGCACAGATACGCAGTATTTT. As protein: CASSQTPPAGGTDTQYF.

This clonotype was detected many times. CDR3 nucleotides: TGTGCCAGCAGCAAAGCGCATATGCTACGGAGAGGTGGCACAGATACGCAGTATTTT. It encodes CASSKAHMLRRGGTDTQYF. The gene calls are TRBV21-1 and TRBJ2-3. TRBV21-1 is described as a pseudogene. The CDR3 sequence is 19 residues long.

This clonotype was counted many times. The chain is built from TRBV6-6 and TRBJ2-2; D is undetermined. CDR3 length: 13 amino acids. Germline assignment: CDR1 MNHNY and CDR2 SVGAGI (reference sequence). The V and J ends lost 2 bases and 0 bases respectively, with 1 base between them. CDR3 coding DNA: TGTGCCAGCAGTTACCCGAACACCGGGGAGCTGTTTTTT. Protein: CASSYPNTGELFF.

This clonotype was detected many times. The V gene is TRBV14, the J gene TRBJ2-7; TRBD1 agrees at 8 bases. The junction had 5 bases not matched to a gene; V was cut back by 4 bases and J by 3 bases. Per the germline V gene, CDR1 is SGHDN and CDR2 is FVKESK. CDR3 length: 14 amino acids. The CDR3 DNA reads TGTGCCAGCAGCCCCGGACAGGGCGACTACGAGCAGTACTTC. Residues: CASSPGQGDYEQYF.

This clonotype was picked up many times. This chain connects TRBV29-1 to TRBJ2-3; no clear D. Germline V gene lookup returns CDR1 SQVTM and CDR2 ANQGSEA. The ends were cut back, 0 bases at V and 7 bases at J, with 14 bases in the middle. The CDR3 is made up of 14 amino acids. CDR3 in amino acids: CSVEDQTLVNTQYF. CDR3 nucleotide sequence: TGCAGCGTTGAAGATCAGACCCTGGTAAATACGCAGTATTTT.

This clonotype was seen ten or more times. V is TRBV7-3 and J is TRBJ1-4; 11 nucleotides match TRBD1. The trim removed 8 bases at V and 3 bases at J, leaving 2 bases unmatched. The CDR3 consists of 14 residues. The germline V gene has CDR1 SGHTA and CDR2 FQGTGA. The CDR3 spells CASGTGGANEKLFF. The CDR3, as DNA: TGTGCCAGCGGGACAGGGGGGGCTAATGAAAAACTGTTTTTT.

This clonotype was seen repeatedly, ten times or more. The gene calls are TRBV25-1 and TRBJ2-5; 14 bases agree with TRBD2. Germline V gene sequence: CDR1 MGHDK, CDR2 SYGVNS. Trimming took 8 bases from V and 5 from J; bases not matched to a gene: 10. The length of the CDR3 is 16 residues. CDR3 amino acids: CASARPWTSGGETQYF. The CDR3 nucleotides are TGTGCCAGCGCTAGACCGTGGACTAGCGGGGGGGAGACCCAGTACTTC. Supplemented by reference TRBV25-1 and TRBJ2-5, the full variable domain reads EADIYQTPRYLVIGTGKKITLECSQTMGHDKMYWYQQDPGMELHLIHYSYGVNSTEKGDLSSESTVSRIRTEHFPLTLESARPSHTSQYLCASARPWTSGGETQYFGPGTRLLVL.

This clonotype was seen repeatedly, ten times or more. The chain combines TRBV28 with TRBJ2-5, with D possibly TRBD2 on 6 matching bases. V shed 3 bases and J shed 5 bases, with 10 bases lying between them. The CDR3 has 13 residues. CDR1 MDHEN and CDR2 SYDVKM come from the germline V gene. The CDR3 protein is CASSFGGPETQYF. CDR3 sequence (DNA): TGTGCCAGCAGTTTTGGAGGGCCCGAGACCCAGTACTTC. The full variable domain, its missing parts supplied by reference TRBV28 and TRBJ2-5, is DVKVTQSSRYLVKRTGEKVFLECVQDMDHENMFWYRQDPGLGLRLIYFSYDVKMKEKGDIPEGYSVSREKKERFSLILESASTNQTSMYLCASSFGGPETQYFGPGTRLLVL.

This clonotype was counted many times. The CDR3 coding sequence is TGTGCCAGCAGCTTAGAAGGTCTAGCGGGAAGCGAGCAGTTCTTC. Translation: CASSLEGLAGSEQFF. The gene calls are TRBV7-9 and TRBJ2-1; 9 bases agree with TRBD2. This CDR3 is built from 15 residues. Germline loops: CDR1 SEHNR, CDR2 FQNEAQ (reference sequence). The trim removed 1 base at V and 10 bases at J, leaving 8 bases unmatched.

This clonotype showed up many times. V gene TRBV20-1 combines with J gene TRBJ2-3; D is unclear. The CDR3 has 14 amino acids. V was pared by 4 bases and J by 2 bases, with 13 bases between. CDR1 and CDR2 from the germline V gene are DFQATT and SNEGSKA (reference sequence). The CDR3 DNA sequence: TGCAGTGCTATTCGCGGCGGCCCCACAGATACGCAGTATTTT. Protein: CSAIRGGPTDTQYF.

This clonotype was found many times. An end of the junction differs from the germline gene, which may be a read error. The chain employs TRBV28 and TRBJ2-3; 9 nucleotides agree with TRBD1. The length of the CDR3 is 16 residues. Germline CDR1 and CDR2: MDHEN and SYDVKM. CDR3 DNA: TGTGCCAGCAGTATACTTCCGGGACAGGGCGCCCCGAGCAGTAATTTT. It specifies CASSILPGQGAPSSNF. Filled out from reference TRBV28 and TRBJ2-3, the complete variable domain reads DVKVTQSSRYLVKRTGEKVFLECVQDMDHENMFWYRQDPGLGLRLIYFSYDVKMKEKGDIPEGYSVSREKKERFSLILESASTNQTSMYLCASSILPGQGAPSSNFGPGTRLTVL.

This clonotype was seen at least ten times. The gene calls are TRBV11-2 and TRBJ2-1; 10 bases map to TRBD2. Germline V gene lookup returns CDR1 SGHAT and CDR2 FQNNGV. The V segment lost 6 bases and the J segment 9 bases; nucleotides outside the gene matches: 14. There are 16 residues in the CDR3. The DNA for the CDR3 is TGTGCCAGCAGTTCGATGACTAGCGGGCCCACTTCTGAGCAGTTCTTC. Protein: CASSSMTSGPTSEQFF.

This clonotype was recorded many times. The V call is TRBV6-2 or TRBV6-3, the J call TRBJ2-7, with 14 bases lining up with TRBD2. The CDR3 is 19 residues long. Losses at the gene ends were 5 bases for V and 0 bases for J; bases not matched to a gene: 12. Germline V gives CDR1 MNHEY, CDR2 SVGEGT. Written as DNA, the CDR3 is TGTGCCAGCAGTCGAACCGGGACTAGCGGGAGTCTTTTCTCCTACGAGCAGTACTTC. Encoded protein: CASSRTGTSGSLFSYEQYF.

Ten or more counts support this clonotype. The chain links TRBV12-3 or TRBV12-4 to TRBJ2-1; 10 bases fit TRBD2. This CDR3 has 19 amino acids. Unmatched junction bases numbered 20, after V lost 7 bases and J lost 5 bases. CDR3 residues: CASTSSWHGRTSGNNEQFF. CDR3 bases: TGTGCCAGCACCTCATCCTGGCATGGTAGGACTAGCGGTAACAATGAGCAGTTCTTC.

This clonotype has ten or more counts. The chain employs TRBV20-1 and TRBJ2-3; 14 nucleotides agree with TRBD2. The CDR3 consists of 14 residues. With V trimmed by 1 base and J by 6 bases, 0 bases remained unmatched. Looked up from germline, CDR1 is DFQATT and CDR2 is SNEGSKA (reference sequence). Here the CDR3 reads CSARGLAGGDTQYF. DNA for the CDR3: TGCAGTGCTAGAGGACTAGCGGGAGGGGATACGCAGTATTTT.

This clonotype was detected many times. The rearrangement links TRBV5-1 to TRBJ2-1; TRBD2 agrees at 7 bases. Germline CDR1 and CDR2: SGHRS and YFSETQ. The length of the CDR3 is 16 residues. After removal of 4 bases from V and 6 bases from J, the junction contained 13 bases not matched to a gene. As DNA, the CDR3 is TGCGCCAGCAGCGGCGGGACTACCGGATTCGGCAATGAGCAGTTCTTC. This encodes CASSGGTTGFGNEQFF.